What follows are 27 T cell receptor beta chains derived from one specimen sequenced in a study of early T cells in non-severe SARS-CoV-2 infection (dated by TCRdb to the early 2020s). The library relied on 5' RACE. The instrument given in TCRdb is NextSeq 500. TCRdb itself trimmed the public reads at Q25 with fastp, ran MiXCR and retained productive beta chains. Rows are combined by CDR3 protein, so each entry shows the most common genes and DNA. The sample yields approximately 33,000 distinct CDR3 sequences; over 4.5% were counted once. Just under 30% of the sample is taken by the ten largest. Sequenced: whole blood. These receptors originate from an adult who was a healthcare worker with PCR-confirmed SARS-CoV-2 infection or an uninfected control (not recorded which).

This clonotype was counted ten times or more. The chain couples TRBV9 to TRBJ2-7; 7 bases are a match to TRBD2. The CDR3 spans 15 residues. Per the germline V gene, CDR1 is SGDLS and CDR2 is YYNGEE. The V gene end was trimmed by 0 bases and the J gene end by 5 bases; junction bases not matched to a gene: 8. Written as DNA, the CDR3 is TGTGCCAGCAGCGTAGCGGGGAGGGTGGTCGACGAGCAGTACTTC. Residues: CASSVAGRVVDEQYF.

In this sample, this clonotype turned up a few times. This sequence joins TRBV20-1 and TRBJ2-3, with a possible D match to TRBD2 (7 bases). The CDR3 spans 17 residues. The germline CDR1 and CDR2 sequences are DFQATT and SNEGSKA (reference sequence). The ends were cut back, 3 bases at V and 6 bases at J, with 25 bases in the middle. CDR3 loop: CSASAPDYGGGRDTQYF. Written as DNA, the CDR3 is TGCAGTGCTAGTGCCCCAGACTATGGCGGGGGCCGGGATACGCAGTATTTT.

There are many counts of this clonotype. The chain joins TRBV30 to TRBJ2-1; either TRBD1 or TRBD2 may fit D (5 bases each). CDR3 size: 12 residues. V was pared by 2 bases and J by 10 bases, with 12 bases between. Germline values: CDR1 GTSNPN, CDR2 SVGIG (reference sequence). In DNA form, the CDR3 reads TGTGCCTGGAGTACATCCGAGGGGGAGCAGTTCTTC. This sequence encodes CAWSTSEGEQFF.

V usage is TRBV14 and J usage is TRBJ2-1, with 11 bases that match TRBD2. Germline values: CDR1 SGHDN, CDR2 FVKESK. The V segment lost 8 bases and the J segment 7 bases; nucleotides outside the gene matches: 10. CDR3 length: 15 amino acids. The CDR3 region has the DNA TGTGCCAGCTCCCCCAATAGCGGGGGGGCGAATGAGCAGTTCTTC. Protein sequence: CASSPNSGGANEQFF.

This clonotype has ten or more counts. This chain links TRBV30 with TRBJ1-1; no firm D call. The CDR3 is 12 amino acids. Germline V CDR1 and CDR2: GTSNPN, SVGIG (reference sequence). The V gene lost 2 bases and the J gene lost 7 bases, with 11 bases spanning the gap. The CDR3 sequence is CAWSSGKYEAFF. The DNA for the CDR3 is TGTGCCTGGAGTAGCGGGAAATATGAAGCTTTCTTT.

This clonotype was detected ten times or more. The chain combines TRBV5-4 with TRBJ2-3; perhaps TRBD2 as D (6 bases). The CDR3 is 15 residues long. V gave up 0 bases and J gave up 6 bases, with 14 bases separating them. Germline V gene sequence: CDR1 SGHNT, CDR2 YYREEE (reference sequence). CDR3 in amino acids: CASSLEQRVSDTQYF. The CDR3, as DNA: TGTGCCAGCAGCTTGGAGCAGCGGGTTTCCGATACGCAGTATTTT.

Only a few counts were recorded for this clonotype. The V gene is TRBV28, the J gene TRBJ1-6, with no clear D. This CDR3 comprises 15 residues. Germline assignment: CDR1 MDHEN and CDR2 SYDVKM. Trimming cost V 2 bases and J 6 bases, with 11 bases left between them. CDR3 nucleotides: TGTGCCAGCAGTTTACAGATTGCCTTTAATTCACCCCTCCACTTT. Its protein product is CASSLQIAFNSPLHF. Full variable domain (rest looked up from reference TRBV28 and TRBJ1-6): DVKVTQSSRYLVKRTGEKVFLECVQDMDHENMFWYRQDPGLGLRLIYFSYDVKMKEKGDIPEGYSVSREKKERFSLILESASTNQTSMYLCASSLQIAFNSPLHFGNGTRLTVT.

There are many counts of this clonotype. This chain joins TRBV27 and TRBJ2-1; 10 nucleotides match TRBD2. V lost 5 bases to trimming and J lost 1 base; unmatched junction nucleotides: 8. The CDR3 has 17 amino acids. Germline V lookup: CDR1 MNHEY, CDR2 SMNVEV (reference sequence). The DNA of the CDR3 is TGTGCCAGCAGTCCACTTTGGACTAGCGGTTCCTACAATGAGCAGTTCTTC. This encodes CASSPLWTSGSYNEQFF.

This clonotype showed up just a few times. The chain links TRBV6-5 to TRBJ2-1, with 11 positions matching TRBD2. Trimming removed 0 bases from V and 4 bases from J; junction bases left unmatched: 8. The CDR3 has 18 amino acids. Germline V gene data show CDR1 as MNHEY and CDR2 as SVGAGI. CDR3 in amino acids: CASSYSKTSGNGYNEQFF. CDR3 in DNA: TGTGCCAGCAGTTACTCGAAGACTAGCGGGAATGGATACAATGAGCAGTTCTTC.

The chain combines TRBV27 with TRBJ2-5; D not resolved. CDR1 is MNHEY and CDR2 is SMNVEV in the germline V gene (reference sequence). This CDR3 has 13 residues. The V end lost 2 bases, the J end lost 5 bases, and 9 bases lay between the germline ends. The CDR3 loop reads CASSLMGTETQYF. In nucleotides, the CDR3 is TGTGCCAGCAGTTTAATGGGCACGGAGACCCAGTACTTC.

This clonotype has a count of ten or more. This chain connects TRBV7-2 to TRBJ2-2; no definite D call. The V end was cut by 5 bases, the J end by 5 bases, with 9 bases between. Germline assignment: CDR1 SGHTA and CDR2 FQGNSA. CDR3 length: 13 residues. CDR3 sequence: CASSLGGTGELFF. CDR3 coding DNA: TGTGCCAGCAGCCTCGGTGGGACCGGGGAGCTGTTTTTT.

This clonotype was detected many times. The V and J genes are TRBV20-1 and TRBJ2-1; D possibly corresponds to TRBD2 (6 bases). V lost 3 bases and J lost 0, with 21 bases in between. The CDR3 has 18 residues. Germline V CDR1 and CDR2: DFQATT, SNEGSKA (reference sequence). CDR3 sequence: CSARFIMGGTSSYNEQFF. The CDR3 DNA follows: TGCAGTGCTAGGTTCATAATGGGAGGCACGAGCTCCTACAATGAGCAGTTCTTC.

This clonotype was found many times. This chain uses TRBV11-2 with TRBJ1-1, with no clear D. Germline-derived CDR1 and CDR2 are SGHAT and FQNNGV. This CDR3 region has 13 residues. V was trimmed by 1 base and J by 4 bases, leaving 7 bases between them. This chain's CDR3 is CASSLGQLTEAFF. CDR3 in DNA: TGTGCCAGCAGCTTAGGGCAGCTCACTGAAGCTTTCTTT.

This clonotype is classed as medium-sized. The CDR3 protein is CASSLPGHEASPLHF. The CDR3, as DNA: TGTGCCAGCAGTTTACCGGGACATGAGGCGTCACCCCTCCACTTT. This chain uses TRBV12-3 or TRBV12-4 with TRBJ1-6; tentative D call: TRBD1 (6 bases). This CDR3 contains 15 residues. Trimming took off 2 bases at V and 10 bases at J, with 15 bases between the two ends.

This clonotype was observed at least ten times. V is TRBV12-3 or TRBV12-4 and J is TRBJ1-4; 8 bases map to TRBD1. The trim removed 7 bases at V and 7 bases at J, leaving 8 bases unmatched. CDR3 length: 14 amino acids. CDR3 in amino acids: CASNLGQGSEKLFF. The CDR3 DNA reads as TGTGCCAGCAATCTCGGACAGGGTAGTGAAAAACTGTTTTTT.

This clonotype showed up just a few times. V gene TRBV12-3 or TRBV12-4 combines with J gene TRBJ2-1; D is perhaps TRBD2 (5 bases). V lost 7 bases, J lost 7 bases, and 23 bases lay in between. The CDR3 sequence is 16 residues long. DNA for the CDR3: TGTGCCAGCACCCCTGGCGGTTCGGGAAGTGTGAATGAGCAGTTCTTC. It translates to CASTPGGSGSVNEQFF.

The sample holds many counts of this clonotype. The rearrangement uses TRBV7-9 and TRBJ2-1; 10 bases match TRBD2. Germline V gene lookup returns CDR1 SEHNR and CDR2 FQNEAQ (reference sequence). V trimming: 0 bases; J trimming: 7 bases; junction bases outside the gene matches: 12. The CDR3 contains 18 residues. CDR3: CASSLAQGLAFRLNEQFF. The CDR3 DNA sequence: TGTGCCAGCAGCTTAGCGCAGGGACTAGCGTTTCGGTTGAATGAGCAGTTCTTC.

Many counts were recorded for this clonotype. The gene calls are TRBV5-1 and TRBJ2-1; possibly TRBD2 for D (6 bases). Germline V CDR1 and CDR2: SGHRS, YFSETQ. This CDR3 has 16 residues. Trimming cost V 0 bases and J 0 bases, with 10 bases left between them. The CDR3 DNA follows: TGCGCCAGCAGCTTGGGTAGCGGTAACTCCTACAATGAGCAGTTCTTC. Translation gives CASSLGSGNSYNEQFF. Drawing the rest from reference TRBV5-1 and TRBJ2-1, the complete variable domain is KAGVTQTPRYLIKTRGQQVTLSCSPISGHRSVSWYQQTPGQGLQFLFEYFSETQRNKGNFPGRFSGRQFSNSRSEMNVSTLELGDSALYLCASSLGSGNSYNEQFFGPGTRLTVL.

Points on this clonotype: A much larger clone differs from this one at a single base, so this may be a read error. The chain couples TRBV5-1 to TRBJ1-4; no clear D. Trimming pared 4 bases from V and 4 bases from J, leaving 11 bases between. The CDR3 is made up of 14 amino acids. The germline CDR1 and CDR2 sequences are SGHRS and YFSETQ. CDR3 sequence: CASSRVANNEKLFF. The CDR3 DNA is TGCGCCAGCAGCCGGGTAGCGAATAATGAAAAACTGTTTTTT.

Many counts were recorded for this clonotype. The chain joins TRBV4-3 to TRBJ2-1; D tentatively fits TRBD1 or TRBD2 (6 bases each). Germline V gene lookup returns CDR1 LGHNA and CDR2 YSLEER. Deletions cut 5 bases from V and 2 bases from J, with 13 bases between. This CDR3 is built from 15 residues. CDR3 nucleotide sequence: TGCGCCAGCAGCAAAACGGGGGCCCCCTACAATGAGCAGTTCTTC. Encoded protein: CASSKTGAPYNEQFF.

This clonotype was observed many times. The genes are TRBV7-9 and TRBJ2-7; 7 bases fit TRBD1. CDR1 is SEHNR and CDR2 is FQNEAQ in the germline V gene (reference sequence). The trim removed 5 bases at V and 5 bases at J, leaving 3 bases unmatched. CDR3 size: 12 residues. Written as DNA, the CDR3 is TGTGCCAGCAGCCTGGACAGGAACGAGCAGTACTTC. Protein product: CASSLDRNEQYF.

This clonotype occurred many times. This rearrangement joins TRBV6-9 to TRBJ2-2; 7 nucleotides agree with TRBD1. Germline V gene data show CDR1 as MNHGY and CDR2 as SVAAGI. V lost 5 bases and J lost 2; bases outside the gene matches: 5. CDR3 size: 15 residues. The CDR3 spells CASSVRDSNTGELFF. CDR3 DNA sequence: TGTGCCAGCAGTGTACGGGACAGCAACACCGGGGAGCTGTTTTTT.

This clonotype was found many times. This chain joins TRBV7-9 and TRBJ2-3; TRBD1 matches at 7 bases. The CDR3 totals 14 residues. Germline assignment: CDR1 SEHNR and CDR2 FQNEAQ (reference sequence). With 3 bases clipped from V and 4 bases from J, the junction kept 4 bases outside the gene matches. The CDR3 DNA is TGTGCCAGCAGCTTCACAGGGGATGCAGATACGCAGTATTTT. Translated, it gives CASSFTGDADTQYF.

This clonotype showed up many times. The chain combines TRBV28 with TRBJ1-5; D is unclear. This CDR3 has 15 residues. V was cut by 8 bases and J by 4 bases, with 18 bases left in between. In germline, CDR1 is MDHEN, CDR2 SYDVKM. CDR3: CASGPAGETNQPQHF. CDR3 DNA sequence: TGTGCCAGCGGCCCCGCCGGGGAGACGAATCAGCCCCAGCATTTT.

This clonotype occurred many times. This chain joins TRBV5-6 and TRBJ1-1; D unclear. The CDR3 covers 14 residues. The germline V gene has CDR1 SGHDT and CDR2 YYEEEE. V was cut by 2 bases and J by 3 bases, with 11 bases left in between. The CDR3 bases are TGTGCCAGCAGCTTATACGGACGGGACACTGAAGCTTTCTTT. It codes for CASSLYGRDTEAFF. The full variable domain, rest sourced from reference TRBV5-6 and TRBJ1-1, is DAGVTQSPTHLIKTRGQQVTLRCSPKSGHDTVSWYQQALGQGPQFIFQYYEEEERQRGNFPDRFSGHQFPNYSSELNVNALLLGDSALYLCASSLYGRDTEAFFGQGTRLTVV.

This clonotype was seen only a few times. This chain connects TRBV24-1 to TRBJ2-3, with 9 bases matching TRBD2. Germline CDR1 KGHDR, CDR2 SFDVKD. CDR3 length equals 14 residues. V lost 5 bases, J lost 7 bases, and 6 bases stayed unmatched. The CDR3 sequence is CATSVTSGSNTQYF. CDR3 coding DNA: TGTGCCACCAGTGTGACTAGCGGCAGTAATACGCAGTATTTT.

This clonotype came up many times. The chain combines TRBV5-1 with TRBJ1-4; D gene uncertain. V lost 5 bases and J 0 bases, leaving 5 bases between the germline ends. CDR3 length equals 13 residues. Germline CDR1 SGHRS, CDR2 YFSETQ. In DNA form, the CDR3 reads TGCGCCAGCAGAGAGTCAACTAATGAAAAACTGTTTTTT. This translates into CASRESTNEKLFF.